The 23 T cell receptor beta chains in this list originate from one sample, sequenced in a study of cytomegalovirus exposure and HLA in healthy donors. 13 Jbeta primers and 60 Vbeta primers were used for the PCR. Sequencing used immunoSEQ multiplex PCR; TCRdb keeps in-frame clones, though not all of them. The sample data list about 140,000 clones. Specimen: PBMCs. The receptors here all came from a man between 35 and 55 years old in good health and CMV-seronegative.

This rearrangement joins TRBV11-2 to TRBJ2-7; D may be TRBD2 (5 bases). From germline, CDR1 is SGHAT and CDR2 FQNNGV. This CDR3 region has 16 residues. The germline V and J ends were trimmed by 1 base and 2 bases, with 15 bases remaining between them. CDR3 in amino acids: CASSLGASTGTYEQYF. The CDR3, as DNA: TGTGCCAGCAGCTTAGGAGCGTCTACCGGGACCTACGAGCAGTACTTC.

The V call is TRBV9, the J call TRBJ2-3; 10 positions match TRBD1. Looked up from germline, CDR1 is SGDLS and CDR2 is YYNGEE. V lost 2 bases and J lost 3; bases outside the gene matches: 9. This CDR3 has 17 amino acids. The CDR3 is CASSVYPRTGGTDTQYF. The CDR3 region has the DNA TGTGCCAGCAGCGTCTATCCAAGGACAGGGGGGACAGATACGCAGTATTTT. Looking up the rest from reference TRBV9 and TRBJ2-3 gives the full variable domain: DSGVTQTPKHLITATGQRVTLRCSPRSGDLSVYWYQQSLDQGLQFLIQYYNGEERAKGNILERFSAQQFPDLHSELNLSSLELGDSALYFCASSVYPRTGGTDTQYFGPGTRLTVL.

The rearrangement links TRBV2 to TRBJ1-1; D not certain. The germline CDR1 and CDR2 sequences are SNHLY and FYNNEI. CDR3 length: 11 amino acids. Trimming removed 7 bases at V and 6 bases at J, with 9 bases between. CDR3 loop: CASTMSAEAFF. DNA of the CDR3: TGTGCCAGCACCATGAGCGCTGAAGCTTTCTTT.

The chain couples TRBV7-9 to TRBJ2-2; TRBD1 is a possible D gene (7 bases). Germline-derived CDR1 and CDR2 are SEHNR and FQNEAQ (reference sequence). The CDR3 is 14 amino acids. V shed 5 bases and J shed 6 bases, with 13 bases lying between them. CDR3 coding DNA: TGTGCCAGCAGCGCCCAGGGGGGCTCCGGGGAGCTGTTTTTT. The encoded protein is CASSAQGGSGELFF.

The CDR3 loop reads CASSWAPSYEQYF. The DNA of the CDR3 is TGTGCCAGCTCTTGGGCCCCCTCCTACGAGCAGTACTTC. The chain joins TRBV27 to TRBJ2-5, with D unresolved. The J call is uncertain, as TRBJ2-7 better fits the DNA end. The CDR3 consists of 13 residues. Germline V CDR1 and CDR2: MNHEY, SMNVEV (reference sequence).

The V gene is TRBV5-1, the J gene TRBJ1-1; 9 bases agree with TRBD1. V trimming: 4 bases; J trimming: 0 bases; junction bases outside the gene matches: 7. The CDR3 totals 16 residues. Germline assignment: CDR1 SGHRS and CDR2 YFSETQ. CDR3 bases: TGCGCCAGCAGCCCACGCGACAGGGGGGTGAACACTGAAGCTTTCTTT. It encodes CASSPRDRGVNTEAFF.

Here the CDR3 reads CASSQTGRGFYEQYF. The CDR3 nucleotides read TGTGCCAGCAGCCAGACAGGTCGGGGCTTCTACGAGCAGTACTTC. The rearrangement uses TRBV14 and TRBJ2-7; D might be TRBD1 (6 bases). The CDR3 runs to 15 residues. The ends were cut back, 3 bases at V and 3 bases at J, with 15 bases in the middle. Germline lookup yields CDR1 SGHDN and CDR2 FVKESK.

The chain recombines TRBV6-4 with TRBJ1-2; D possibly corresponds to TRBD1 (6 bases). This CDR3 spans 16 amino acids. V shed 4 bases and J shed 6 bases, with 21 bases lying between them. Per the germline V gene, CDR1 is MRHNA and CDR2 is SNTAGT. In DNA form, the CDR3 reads TGTGCCAGCAGTGGGGGGGGCAGGATAGAACGGGATGGCTACACCTTC. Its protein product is CASSGGGRIERDGYTF.

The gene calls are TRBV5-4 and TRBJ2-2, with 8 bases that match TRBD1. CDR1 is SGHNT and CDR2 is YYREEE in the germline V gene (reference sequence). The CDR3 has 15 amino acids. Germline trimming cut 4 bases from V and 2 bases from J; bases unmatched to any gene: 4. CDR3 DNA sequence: TGTGCCAGCAGCACCGGGACAGGTAACACCGGGGAGCTGTTTTTT. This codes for CASSTGTGNTGELFF.

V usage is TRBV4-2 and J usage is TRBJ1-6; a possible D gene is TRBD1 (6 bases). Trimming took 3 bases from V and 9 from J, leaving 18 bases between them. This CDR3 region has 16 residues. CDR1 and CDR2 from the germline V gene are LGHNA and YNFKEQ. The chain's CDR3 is CASSQAIGVRGSPLHF. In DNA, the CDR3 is TGTGCCAGCAGCCAGGCTATAGGGGTCAGGGGTTCACCCCTCCACTTT.

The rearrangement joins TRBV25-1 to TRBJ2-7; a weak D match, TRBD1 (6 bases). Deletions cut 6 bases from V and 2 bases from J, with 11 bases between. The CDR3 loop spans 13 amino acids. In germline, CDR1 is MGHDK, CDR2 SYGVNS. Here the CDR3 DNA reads TGTGCCAGCAGGCCAGGGGCCCCCTACGAGCAGTACTTC. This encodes CASRPGAPYEQYF.

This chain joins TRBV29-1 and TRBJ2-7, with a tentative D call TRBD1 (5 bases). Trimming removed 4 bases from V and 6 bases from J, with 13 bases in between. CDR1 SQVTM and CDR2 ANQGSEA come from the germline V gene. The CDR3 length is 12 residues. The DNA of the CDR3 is TGCAGCGTTGGGGGCATCAAGAGCGAGCAGTACTTC. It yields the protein CSVGGIKSEQYF.

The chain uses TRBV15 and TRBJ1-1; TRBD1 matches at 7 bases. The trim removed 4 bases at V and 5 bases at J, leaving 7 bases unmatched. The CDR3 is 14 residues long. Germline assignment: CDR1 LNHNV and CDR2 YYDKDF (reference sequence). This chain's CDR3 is CATSIQTQGTEAFF. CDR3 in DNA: TGTGCCACCAGCATACAAACACAGGGGACTGAAGCTTTCTTT.

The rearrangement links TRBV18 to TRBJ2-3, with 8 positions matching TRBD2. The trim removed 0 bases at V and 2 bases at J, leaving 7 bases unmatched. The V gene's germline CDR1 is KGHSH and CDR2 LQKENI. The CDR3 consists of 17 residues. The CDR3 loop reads CASSPPGAGAYTDTQYF. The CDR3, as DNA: TGTGCCAGCTCACCACCGGGAGCGGGGGCATACACAGATACGCAGTATTTT.

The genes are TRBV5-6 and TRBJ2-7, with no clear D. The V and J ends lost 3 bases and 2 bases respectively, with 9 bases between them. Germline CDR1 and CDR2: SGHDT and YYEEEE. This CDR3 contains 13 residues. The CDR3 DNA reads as TGTGCCAGCAGCTCACAGATCGCCTACGAGCAGTACTTC. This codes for CASSSQIAYEQYF.

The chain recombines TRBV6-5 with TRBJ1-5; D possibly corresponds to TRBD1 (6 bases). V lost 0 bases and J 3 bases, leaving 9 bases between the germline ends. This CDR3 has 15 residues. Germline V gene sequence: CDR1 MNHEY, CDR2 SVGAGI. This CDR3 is CASSYSSGDNQPQHF. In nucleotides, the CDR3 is TGTGCCAGCAGTTACTCATCAGGGGACAATCAGCCCCAGCATTTT.

In DNA, the CDR3 is TGTGCCAGCACCGTAGGGGGCGTCTATGGCTACACCTTC. As protein: CASTVGGVYGYTF. V gene TRBV6-5 combines with J gene TRBJ1-2, with 7 bases lining up with TRBD1. The CDR3 extends over 13 amino acids. CDR1 and CDR2 from the germline V gene are MNHEY and SVGAGI. V shed 7 bases and J 4 bases; nucleotides not matched to a gene: 6.

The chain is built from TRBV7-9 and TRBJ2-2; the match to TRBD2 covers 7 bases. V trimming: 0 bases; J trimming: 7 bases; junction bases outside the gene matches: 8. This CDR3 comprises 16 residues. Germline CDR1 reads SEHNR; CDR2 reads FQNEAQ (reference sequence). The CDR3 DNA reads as TGTGCCAGCAGCTTAGCGGGAGGGAGAAAGAGCGGGGAGCTGTTTTTT. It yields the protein CASSLAGGRKSGELFF.

The CDR3 spells CASSLGGGTGSDEQYF. As DNA, the CDR3 is TGTGCCAGCAGCTTAGGAGGGGGGACAGGGTCGGACGAGCAGTACTTC. The rearrangement joins TRBV11-3 to TRBJ2-7; 9 nucleotides agree with TRBD1. V dropped 1 base and J dropped 5; count of bases not matched to a gene: 9. Germline V lookup: CDR1 SGHNT, CDR2 YENEEA. This CDR3 region has 16 residues.

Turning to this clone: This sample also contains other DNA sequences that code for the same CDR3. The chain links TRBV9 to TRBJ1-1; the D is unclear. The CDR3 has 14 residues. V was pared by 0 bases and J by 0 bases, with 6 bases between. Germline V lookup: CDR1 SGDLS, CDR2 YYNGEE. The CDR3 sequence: CASSVGTVNTEAFF. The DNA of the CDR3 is TGTGCCAGCAGCGTAGGCACTGTGAACACTGAAGCTTTCTTT.

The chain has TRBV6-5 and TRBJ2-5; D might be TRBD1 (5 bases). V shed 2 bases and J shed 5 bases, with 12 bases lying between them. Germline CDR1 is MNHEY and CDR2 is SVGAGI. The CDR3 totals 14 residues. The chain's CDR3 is CASSYGRGDETQYF. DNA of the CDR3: TGTGCCAGCAGTTACGGAAGGGGCGACGAGACCCAGTACTTC.

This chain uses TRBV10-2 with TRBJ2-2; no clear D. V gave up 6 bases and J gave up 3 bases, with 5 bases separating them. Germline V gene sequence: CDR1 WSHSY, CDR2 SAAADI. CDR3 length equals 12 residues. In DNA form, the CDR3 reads TGCGCCAGCAGCCTATACACCGGGGAGCTGTTTTTT. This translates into CASSLYTGELFF.

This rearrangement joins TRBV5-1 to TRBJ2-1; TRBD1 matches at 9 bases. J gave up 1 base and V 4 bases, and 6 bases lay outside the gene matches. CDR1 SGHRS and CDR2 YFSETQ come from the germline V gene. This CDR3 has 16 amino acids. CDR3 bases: TGCGCCAGCAGCATAAGACAGGGGGGGTCCTACAATGAGCAGTTCTTC. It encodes CASSIRQGGSYNEQFF.